Listed below are T cell receptor beta chains from one sample, sequenced in a study of identical twins. TCRdb called the 5' RACE reads again in MiXCR, with one record for every CDR3 protein. Of 640,000 or so distinct CDR3 sequences listed, roughly 6% were seen once; the top ten hold 1.5% to 2%. Input material: naive T cells sorted from blood. These receptors all come from a man younger than 30 in good health. CDR3s leave out the opening cysteine and the closing phenylalanine or tryptophan.

J gene: TRBJ2-1; V gene: TRBV27; CDR3 protein: ASSSSGTSGRMI
J gene: TRBJ2-1; V gene: TRBV5-1; CDR3 protein: ASAVKNNEQF
J gene: TRBJ2-4; V gene: TRBV24-1; CDR3 protein: ATSEEGQGRRNIQY
J gene: TRBJ2-3; V gene: TRBV18; CDR3 protein: ASSPLAGDTDTQY
J gene: TRBJ2-2; V gene: TRBV12-3/TRBV12-4; CDR3 protein: ASRPGLAGRNAGELF
J gene: TRBJ2-2; V gene: TRBV30; CDR3 protein: ALTLDSGELF
J gene: TRBJ2-2; V gene: TRBV7-9; CDR3 protein: ASSLDRVGELF
J gene: TRBJ2-4; V gene: TRBV20-1; CDR3 protein: SVWGDTKNIQY
J gene: TRBJ1-4; V gene: TRBV7-9; CDR3 protein: ASSTPKAEEKLF
J gene: TRBJ2-2; V gene: TRBV6-5; CDR3 protein: ASSSRWTGELF
J gene: TRBJ2-1; V gene: TRBV20-1; CDR3 protein: SARIAGLANEQF
J gene: TRBJ2-1; V gene: TRBV20-1; CDR3 protein: SARDLQGSLF
J gene: TRBJ1-2; V gene: TRBV7-2; CDR3 protein: ASSSRGRANYGYT
J gene: TRBJ1-1; V gene: TRBV25-1; CDR3 protein: ASSPGVGYGNTEAF
J gene: TRBJ1-1; V gene: TRBV6-1; CDR3 protein: ASSRPRGPEGMNTEAF
J gene: TRBJ2-2; V gene: TRBV5-1; CDR3 protein: ASSLDRVARTGELF
J gene: TRBJ2-5; V gene: TRBV12-3/TRBV12-4; CDR3 protein: ATSVRQRETQY
J gene: TRBJ2-3; V gene: TRBV28; CDR3 protein: ASSLESGPDTQY
J gene: TRBJ1-1; V gene: TRBV9; CDR3 protein: ASSVVAIENTEAF
J gene: TRBJ2-5; V gene: TRBV25-1; CDR3 protein: ASSGTGGLETQY
J gene: TRBJ2-2; V gene: TRBV7-9; CDR3 protein: ASSPLAEGTGELF
J gene: TRBJ2-3; V gene: TRBV5-1; CDR3 protein: ASSGHDPDTQY
J gene: TRBJ2-1; V gene: TRBV4-2; CDR3 protein: ASSQVQPGTTQNEQF
J gene: TRBJ2-1; V gene: TRBV5-1; CDR3 protein: ASSFSGRANHEQF
J gene: TRBJ2-5; V gene: TRBV6-2/TRBV6-3; CDR3 protein: ASSYGLVHETQY
J gene: TRBJ2-5; V gene: TRBV25-1; CDR3 protein: ASSEYISGLGQY
J gene: TRBJ2-3; V gene: TRBV5-1; CDR3 protein: ASSPGQGLSSTDTQY
J gene: TRBJ2-4; V gene: TRBV2; CDR3 protein: ASNRKDKAGNIQY
J gene: TRBJ2-5; V gene: TRBV12-3/TRBV12-4; CDR3 protein: ASSLKYQETQY
J gene: TRBJ2-1; V gene: TRBV5-1; CDR3 protein: ASSSLGTADNEQF
J gene: TRBJ2-7; V gene: TRBV18; CDR3 protein: ASSPRRDGSTYEQY
J gene: TRBJ2-7; V gene: TRBV5-5; CDR3 protein: ASSYPLAGASEQY
J gene: TRBJ2-5; V gene: TRBV15; CDR3 protein: ATREEETQY
J gene: TRBJ2-3; V gene: TRBV10-3; CDR3 protein: AISELAASTDTQY
J gene: TRBJ2-5; V gene: TRBV7-9; CDR3 protein: ASSLWVQGQETQY
J gene: TRBJ2-3; V gene: TRBV12-3/TRBV12-4; CDR3 protein: ASSFSAADTQY
J gene: TRBJ2-7; V gene: TRBV5-1; CDR3 protein: ASSLNNREALSYEQY
J gene: TRBJ2-4; V gene: TRBV18; CDR3 protein: ASSPTGSRTSGLKNIQY
J gene: TRBJ1-6; V gene: TRBV6-1; CDR3 protein: ASRSTTGGRDNSPLH
J gene: TRBJ2-7; V gene: TRBV6-6; CDR3 protein: ASSDRYYVQY
J gene: TRBJ2-1; V gene: TRBV20-1; CDR3 protein: SAVDSGRFNEQF
J gene: TRBJ2-6; V gene: TRBV7-6; CDR3 protein: ASSEDSPGANVLT
J gene: TRBJ1-5; V gene: TRBV11-2; CDR3 protein: ASSLGAESNQPQH
J gene: TRBJ2-1; V gene: TRBV6-2/TRBV6-3; CDR3 protein: ASRKRYREAGHNEQF
J gene: TRBJ2-2; V gene: TRBV6-5; CDR3 protein: ASSYSSTDTGELF
J gene: TRBJ2-7; V gene: TRBV30; CDR3 protein: AWSGTGGWEQY
J gene: TRBJ2-1; V gene: TRBV11-1; CDR3 protein: ASSISTYNEQF
J gene: TRBJ2-3; V gene: TRBV20-1; CDR3 protein: SARRSTTDTQY
J gene: TRBJ2-3; V gene: TRBV9; CDR3 protein: ASSVELVTDTQY
J gene: TRBJ2-1; V gene: TRBV11-2; CDR3 protein: ASRYPGSGITYNEQF
J gene: TRBJ1-2; V gene: TRBV2; CDR3 protein: ASSEGTVGGYT
J gene: TRBJ2-4; V gene: TRBV7-2; CDR3 protein: ASSLEGAPRENIQY
J gene: TRBJ2-1; V gene: TRBV6-2/TRBV6-3; CDR3 protein: ASSRGLAGGPSGEQF
J gene: TRBJ2-2; V gene: TRBV9; CDR3 protein: ASSPWPGTSGRGELF
J gene: TRBJ1-6; V gene: TRBV30; CDR3 protein: AWSVQYGRYNSPLH